The 30 T cell receptor beta chains given below trace back to one sample, sequenced in a study of cytomegalovirus exposure and HLA in healthy donors. The primer mix had 60 Vbeta and 13 Jbeta primers. The protocol was immunoSEQ multiplex PCR, while the TCRdb copy is restricted to in-frame clones and leaves out a portion. The sample shows 60,000 to 75,000 clones, around 70% of them seen only once. Sequencing used PBMCs. Every receptor here comes from a woman aged 30 to 39 in good health and CMV-seropositive.

The rearrangement joins TRBV9 to TRBJ2-3; 7 positions agree with TRBD2. The V gene's germline CDR1 is SGDLS and CDR2 YYNGEE. This CDR3 is 14 amino acids long. V was pared by 6 bases and J by 1 base, with 5 bases of the junction left unmatched. CDR3 region: CASTTSAGTDTQYF. DNA for the CDR3: TGTGCCAGCACCACTAGCGCAGGCACAGATACGCAGTATTTT.

The chain employs TRBV4-2 and TRBJ1-5; D is unclear. This CDR3 comprises 14 residues. Germline V gene data show CDR1 as LGHNA and CDR2 as YNFKEQ. V was cut by 2 bases and J by 4 bases, with 9 bases left in between. This chain's CDR3 is CASSQYDGNQPQHF. In nucleotides, the CDR3 is TGTGCCAGCAGCCAATACGACGGGAATCAGCCCCAGCATTTT.

This clone was seen only a few times. V and J are TRBV29-1 and TRBJ2-3; 7 bases fit TRBD2. Germline assignment: CDR1 SQVTM and CDR2 ANQGSEA. The J segment lost 0 bases and the V segment lost 3 bases, leaving 9 bases of the junction unmatched. The CDR3 consists of 16 residues. The CDR3: CSVEGGARSSTDTQYF. CDR3 sequence (DNA): TGCAGCGTTGAGGGAGGGGCTAGATCTAGCACAGATACGCAGTATTTT.

This clone was seen a few times. The V call is TRBV6-5, the J call TRBJ1-2; D remains unclear. Germline CDR1 and CDR2: MNHEY and SVGAGI. Deletions cut 0 bases from V and 8 bases from J, with 10 bases between. The CDR3 spans 13 residues. The chain's CDR3 is CASSYSGNPGYTF. CDR3 nucleotide sequence: TGTGCCAGCAGTTACTCGGGCAATCCGGGCTACACCTTC.

This rearrangement joins TRBV18 to TRBJ1-3, with D hard to call. Trimming left V 3 bases short and J 3 bases short, with 9 bases between. The CDR3 extends over 14 amino acids. Germline CDR1 and CDR2: KGHSH and LQKENI. CDR3 loop: CASSPLESGNTIYF. The CDR3 region has the DNA TGTGCCAGCTCACCTCTTGAGAGTGGAAACACCATATATTTT. The full variable domain, with the rest looked up from reference TRBV18 and TRBJ1-3, is NAGVMQNPRHLVRRRGQEARLRCSPMKGHSHVYWYRQLPEEGLKFMVYLQKENIIDESGMPKERFSAEFPKEGPSILRIQQVVRGDSAAYFCASSPLESGNTIYFGEGSWLTVV.

The rearrangement uses TRBV7-9 and TRBJ2-1, with 10 bases fitting TRBD2. The V gene's germline CDR1 is SEHNR and CDR2 FQNEAQ (reference sequence). The J segment lost 1 base and the V segment lost 4 bases, leaving 1 base of the junction unmatched. CDR3 size: 15 residues. CDR3 in amino acids: CASSSGLASYNEQFF. The CDR3 nucleotides read TGTGCCAGCAGCTCGGGACTAGCGTCCTACAATGAGCAGTTCTTC. The full variable domain, completed using reference TRBV7-9 and TRBJ2-1, is DTGVSQNPRHKITKRGQNVTFRCDPISEHNRLYWYRQTLGQGPEFLTYFQNEAQLEKSRLLSDRFSAERPKGSFSTLEIQRTEQGDSAMYLCASSSGLASYNEQFFGPGTRLTVL.

Here the CDR3 reads CATSSDHWTREAFF. The CDR3 DNA is TGTGCCACCAGCAGCGACCACTGGACAAGGGAAGCTTTCTTT. This rearrangement joins TRBV15 to TRBJ1-1; a weak D match, TRBD1 (5 bases). V was clipped by 3 bases and J by 8 bases, with 16 bases between them. The CDR3 is 14 amino acids. The germline V gene has CDR1 LNHNV and CDR2 YYDKDF (reference sequence).

The rearrangement uses TRBV7-2 and TRBJ1-2; 8 bases map to TRBD1. Germline V gene lookup returns CDR1 SGHTA and CDR2 FQGNSA. V gave up 3 bases and J gave up 7 bases; unmatched junction bases: 4. This CDR3 region has 13 residues. In nucleotides, the CDR3 is TGTGCCAGCAGCTTCAGTGACAGGGGTGGCTACACCTTC. It encodes CASSFSDRGGYTF.

The rearrangement uses TRBV28 and TRBJ2-7; weak D call: TRBD2 (7 bases). Trimming left V 6 bases short and J 4 bases short, with 13 bases between. The CDR3 runs 13 residues. Germline V gene lookup returns CDR1 MDHEN and CDR2 SYDVKM. The CDR3 DNA reads TGTGCCAGCAGAGCGGGACATTCGTACGAGCAGTACTTC. It translates to CASRAGHSYEQYF.

The chain has TRBV28 and TRBJ1-2; tentatively, D is TRBD1 (6 bases). The CDR3 contains 13 residues. CDR1 and CDR2 (germline): MDHEN, SYDVKM. Trimming took off 8 bases at V and 3 bases at J, with 13 bases between the two ends. CDR3: CASGSGGDYGYTF. In nucleotides, the CDR3 is TGTGCCAGCGGGTCTGGGGGCGACTATGGCTACACCTTC.

This chain joins TRBV4-2 and TRBJ2-1; D is unclear. With 5 bases removed from V and 6 bases from J, the gap between germline ends came to 8 bases. CDR1 and CDR2 from the germline V gene are LGHNA and YNFKEQ. The CDR3 extends over 12 amino acids. DNA of the CDR3: TGTGCCAGCAGCAGCGACCGCAATGAGCAGTTCTTC. Translated, it gives CASSSDRNEQFF.

This clone showed up just a few times. The DNA for the CDR3 is TGTGCCATCAGTGCCGAAGAGACCCAGTACTTC. This codes for CAISAEETQYF. The chain employs TRBV10-3 and TRBJ2-5, with D hard to call. The V gene lost 4 bases and the J gene lost 3 bases, with 3 bases spanning the gap. There are 11 residues in the CDR3. Germline assignment: CDR1 ENHRY and CDR2 SYGVKD.

The chain joins TRBV29-1 to TRBJ1-2; D ambiguous. The V end lost 2 bases, the J end lost 4 bases, and 8 bases lay between the germline ends. This CDR3 contains 12 residues. Per the germline V gene, CDR1 is SQVTM and CDR2 is ANQGSEA. The DNA for the CDR3 is TGCAGCGTTGAATATGTTTCCTATGGCTACACCTTC. The encoded protein is CSVEYVSYGYTF.

Only one count was recorded for this clone. J is TRBJ2-5 and V is TRBV7-6; TRBD2 matches 11 bases. CDR3 length: 20 residues. The trim removed 4 bases at V and 6 bases at J, leaving 22 bases unmatched. From germline, CDR1 is SGHVS and CDR2 FNYEAQ. CDR3 amino acids: CASSYPKEGLRTSGSQTQYF. CDR3 in DNA: TGTGCCAGCAGCTACCCGAAGGAGGGGTTGAGGACTAGCGGGTCGCAGACCCAGTACTTC.

This rearrangement joins TRBV7-9 to TRBJ1-4; D may be TRBD1 (5 bases). The CDR3 length is 15 residues. Germline CDR1 SEHNR, CDR2 FQNEAQ (reference sequence). V was pared by 5 bases and J by 8 bases, with 18 bases between. This chain's CDR3 is CASSRTGGDREKLFF. The CDR3 DNA reads as TGTGCCAGCAGCCGAACAGGAGGGGATCGAGAAAAACTGTTTTTT.

The genes are TRBV15 and TRBJ1-4, with D tentatively TRBD1 (6 bases). This CDR3 contains 15 residues. Germline V gene sequence: CDR1 LNHNV, CDR2 YYDKDF (reference sequence). Trimming removed 0 bases at V and 6 bases at J, with 11 bases between. The CDR3 region is CATSREPGEDEKLFF. The CDR3 DNA sequence: TGTGCCACCAGCAGAGAACCAGGGGAAGATGAAAAACTGTTTTTT.

This rearrangement joins TRBV5-1 to TRBJ2-5; 7 bases are shared with TRBD1. The junction had 11 bases not matched to a gene; V was cut back by 0 bases and J by 0 bases. Germline V gene lookup returns CDR1 SGHRS and CDR2 YFSETQ. The CDR3 totals 18 residues. CDR3 residues: CASSLGGLTGRYQETQYF. CDR3 DNA sequence: TGCGCCAGCAGCTTGGGGGGTCTGACAGGGCGGTACCAAGAGACCCAGTACTTC.

V usage is TRBV29-1 and J usage is TRBJ2-7, with a weak D call TRBD2 (6 bases). Trimming stripped 4 bases from V and 2 bases from J, with 9 bases between. Germline V lookup: CDR1 SQVTM, CDR2 ANQGSEA. The CDR3 spans 12 residues. This CDR3 is CSVAGGTYEQYF. Written as DNA, the CDR3 is TGCAGCGTTGCAGGAGGGACCTACGAGCAGTACTTC.

The chain links TRBV28 to TRBJ1-5; 9 bases line up with TRBD1. V shed 5 bases, J shed 4 bases, and the junction held 6 bases outside the gene matches. The CDR3 runs to 15 residues. Germline CDR1 reads MDHEN; CDR2 reads SYDVKM. The CDR3 loop is CASSPGGQGNQPQHF. The CDR3 coding sequence is TGTGCCAGCAGTCCAGGGGGACAGGGAAATCAGCCCCAGCATTTT.

This clone was counted once. The chain joins TRBV18 to TRBJ2-3; D unresolved. V was trimmed by 3 bases and J by 3 bases, leaving 4 bases between them. CDR3 size: 12 residues. Germline-derived CDR1 and CDR2 are KGHSH and LQKENI. The CDR3 nucleotides read TGTGCCAGCTCACCCCGTACAGATACGCAGTATTTT. The encoded protein is CASSPRTDTQYF.

Here the CDR3 reads CASTLLAGGTGELFF. For the CDR3, the DNA is TGTGCCAGCACCCTCCTAGCGGGAGGAACCGGGGAGCTGTTTTTT. The V gene is TRBV6-1, the J gene TRBJ2-2, with 11 bases identical to TRBD2. There are 15 residues in the CDR3. V gave up 7 bases and J gave up 5 bases; unmatched junction bases: 6. CDR1 and CDR2 from the germline V gene are MNHNS and SASEGT.

This clone has only one observation. V and J are TRBV5-1 and TRBJ2-5; TRBD1 aligns across 7 bases. Per germline, CDR1 SGHRS and CDR2 YFSETQ. The CDR3 runs 14 residues. The ends lost 4 bases at V and 5 bases at J; junction bases unmatched: 8. CDR3 nucleotides: TGCGCCAGCAGCCCCCTGACAGGGCTGGAGACCCAGTACTTC. Protein product: CASSPLTGLETQYF.

The chain couples TRBV5-4 to TRBJ1-2, with D possibly being TRBD1 (6 bases). V lost 2 bases and J 8 bases, leaving 10 bases between the germline ends. Germline V lookup: CDR1 SGHNT, CDR2 YYREEE (reference sequence). The CDR3 consists of 12 residues. The CDR3 DNA reads TGTGCCAGCAGCTTATACAGGGCCGGCTACACCTTC. It codes for CASSLYRAGYTF.

Comment on this clone: The identical CDR3 is also encoded by other nucleotide sequences in the sample. The chain couples TRBV29-1 to TRBJ1-1; possible D gene TRBD1, 6 bases. Trimming stripped 5 bases from V and 0 bases from J, with 10 bases between. CDR3 length: 13 amino acids. The germline V gene has CDR1 SQVTM and CDR2 ANQGSEA. The CDR3 sequence: CSVTGHLNTEAFF. CDR3 bases: TGCAGCGTTACGGGACACTTGAACACTGAAGCTTTCTTT. Full variable domain (rest looked up from reference TRBV29-1 and TRBJ1-1): SAVISQKPSRDICQRGTSLTIQCQVDSQVTMMFWYRQQPGQSLTLIATANQGSEATYESGFVIDKFPISRPNLTFSTLTVSNMSPEDSSIYLCSVTGHLNTEAFFGQGTRLTVV.

The chain has TRBV30 and TRBJ2-2, with unresolved D. This CDR3 spans 17 amino acids. Trimming removed 0 bases from V and 4 bases from J, with 18 bases in between. The germline V gene has CDR1 GTSNPN and CDR2 SVGIG (reference sequence). In DNA form, the CDR3 reads TGTGCCTGGAGTGTAACCTGGGCAAACGGCGTCACCGGGGAGCTGTTTTTT. As protein: CAWSVTWANGVTGELFF.

Remarks on this clone: Compared with germline, one end of the junction differs, possibly owing to a read error. This chain links TRBV6-1 with TRBJ2-7; 11 bases line up with TRBD1. This CDR3 comprises 11 residues. Germline lookup yields CDR1 MNHNS and CDR2 SASEGT. The CDR3 nucleotides are TGTGCCAGCAGGGAAACCGGGACAGGGGGCTTC. Its translation is CASRETGTGGF.

The rearrangement links TRBV7-3 to TRBJ2-3; 7 nucleotides align to TRBD1. The CDR3 has 14 amino acids. Germline V lookup: CDR1 SGHTA, CDR2 FQGTGA. Trimming took 5 bases from V and 4 from J; bases not matched to a gene: 6. The CDR3, as DNA: TGTGCCAGCAGCCCAGGGACAGCTTCAGATACGCAGTATTTT. Protein sequence: CASSPGTASDTQYF.

V is TRBV5-4 and J is TRBJ2-2; weak D call: TRBD1 (5 bases). Trimming stripped 4 bases from V and 3 bases from J, with 19 bases between. CDR1 and CDR2 (germline): SGHNT, YYREEE (reference sequence). This CDR3 has 17 residues. This CDR3 is CASSPLKGAFDTGELFF. The CDR3 nucleotides are TGTGCCAGCAGCCCCTTGAAAGGGGCGTTTGACACCGGGGAGCTGTTTTTT.

The genes are TRBV7-3 and TRBJ1-2, with 9 nucleotides matching TRBD1. This CDR3 region has 13 residues. From germline, CDR1 is SGHTA and CDR2 FQGTGA. The junction had 1 base not matched to a gene; V was cut back by 4 bases and J by 4 bases. CDR3 sequence (DNA): TGTGCCAGCAGCTCGACAGGGGGCTATGGCTACACCTTC. Its protein is CASSSTGGYGYTF. Full variable domain (remainder filled in from reference TRBV7-3 and TRBJ1-2): GAGVSQTPSNKVTEKGKYVELRCDPISGHTALYWYRQSLGQGPEFLIYFQGTGAADDSGLPNDRFFAVRPEGSVSTLKIQRTERGDSAVYLCASSSTGGYGYTFGSGTRLTVV.

This clone was counted once. This chain connects TRBV7-2 to TRBJ1-2; a possible D gene is TRBD1 (6 bases). V was trimmed by 5 bases and J by 4 bases, leaving 11 bases between them. The germline gives CDR1 SGHTA, CDR2 FQGNSA. The CDR3 extends over 13 amino acids. The CDR3 DNA reads TGTGCCAGCAGCCTGACAGGAGCCTATGGCTACACCTTC. This gives the protein CASSLTGAYGYTF.